A selection of T cell receptor beta chains follows, all from one sample in a study of a mutant IDH1 vaccine in newly diagnosed glioma. No antigen has been identified for these receptors. The method was immunoSEQ multiplex PCR; TCRdb's version includes in-frame clones alone and lacks a portion of them. The sample includes over 30,000 clones, roughly 56% of them seen just once. This specimen was PBMCs, taken from a glioma patient whose treatment included an IDH1 peptide vaccine. The receptors were gathered from a young woman with glioma. CDR3s include the opening cysteine and the closing phenylalanine or tryptophan. A D gene is named only where the DNA matches it firmly. Some rows have no size entry. The others give once, few or many, or a class for an expanded clone.

d_gene,v_gene,j_gene,abundance,CDR3aa,CDR3nt
TRBD2,TRBV2,TRBJ2-4,-,CAGAGVAKNIQYF,TGTGCCGGCGCGGGAGTCGCCAAAAACATTCAGTACTTC
-,TRBV7-9,TRBJ2-3,few,CASSLLGRALTDTQYF,TGTGCCAGCAGCTTATTAGGCAGGGCGCTCACAGATACGCAGTATTTT
-,TRBV19,TRBJ1-5,-,CASSIDQGSGQPQHF,TGTGCCAGTAGTATAGATCAGGGGTCGGGTCAGCCCCAGCATTTT
-,TRBV4-1,TRBJ2-7,-,CASSQEPGSYEQYF,TGCGCCAGCAGCCAAGAACCGGGTTCCTACGAGCAGTACTTC
TRBD2,TRBV19,TRBJ2-2,-,CASSRASGGTGELFF,TGTGCCAGTAGTAGGGCTAGCGGCGGCACCGGGGAGCTGTTTTTT
-,TRBV5-5,TRBJ2-3,-,CASSPWDTTDTQYF,TGTGCCAGCAGCCCCTGGGACACCACAGATACGCAGTATTTT
TRBD1,TRBV25-1,TRBJ2-2,few,CASSLETGTGVTGELFF,TGTGCCAGCAGTCTAGAGACCGGGACAGGAGTCACCGGGGAGCTGTTTTTT
-,TRBV15,TRBJ2-7,-,CATSRASVAEQYF,TGTGCCACCAGCAGAGCCTCCGTCGCCGAGCAGTACTTC
-,TRBV6-5,TRBJ2-7,-,CASRSTSTYEQYF,TGTGCCAGCAGGTCTACTTCTACCTACGAGCAGTACTTC
-,TRBV27,TRBJ2-3,once,CASKSFSTDTQYF,TGTGCCAGCAAGAGCTTTAGCACAGATACGCAGTATTTT
-,TRBV5-1,TRBJ1-4,-,CASSLQGLAGGPSNEKLFF,TGCGCCAGCAGCCTCCAGGGGTTGGCAGGAGGACCAAGCAATGAAAAACTGTTTTTT
-,TRBV7-8,TRBJ1-5,-,CASSLRESNQPQHF,TGTGCCAGCAGCTTAAGGGAGAGCAATCAGCCCCAGCATTTT
TRBD2,TRBV7-2,TRBJ2-3,-,CASSWTSGGSTDTQYF,TGTGCCAGCAGCTGGACTAGCGGAGGTAGCACAGATACGCAGTATTTT
-,TRBV2,TRBJ1-2,-,CASSASNYGYTF,TGTGCCAGCAGTGCCTCTAACTATGGCTACACCTTC
TRBD1,TRBV5-4,TRBJ2-7,-,CASSPVWGTGADEQYF,TGTGCCAGCAGCCCCGTTTGGGGGACAGGGGCTGACGAGCAGTACTTC
-,TRBV2,TRBJ2-7,few,CASSEIAYEQYF,TGTGCCAGCAGTGAAATAGCCTACGAGCAGTACTTC
-,TRBV18,TRBJ2-6,-,CASSPVEANVLTF,TGTGCCAGCTCACCCGTGGAGGCCAACGTCCTGACTTTC
-,TRBV7-9,TRBJ2-2,-,CASSSGPQNTGELFF,TGTGCCAGCAGCTCCGGGCCCCAAAACACCGGGGAGCTGTTTTTT
TRBD2,TRBV11-3,TRBJ2-5,-,CASSSIAGGVETQYF,TGTGCCAGCAGTTCCATAGCCGGGGGGGTGGAGACCCAGTACTTC
-,TRBV7-9,TRBJ1-5,-,CASTLQDQPQHF,TGTGCCAGCACCCTTCAAGATCAGCCCCAGCATTTT
-,TRBV18,TRBJ2-1,-,CASSPGTGTTGEQFF,TGTGCCAGCTCACCAGGAACCGGAACCACAGGCGAGCAGTTCTTC
-,TRBV21-1,TRBJ1-5,-,CASITIQGSSNQPQHF,TGTGCCAGCATCACAATACAGGGCTCAAGCAATCAGCCCCAGCATTTT
-,TRBV7-9,TRBJ1-2,-,CASSLAIRGATLGGYTF,TGTGCCAGCAGCTTAGCGATAAGGGGCGCTACTCTTGGGGGCTACACCTTC
-,TRBV5-1,TRBJ2-2,few,CASSLSSLGGELFF,TGCGCCAGCAGCTTGTCTAGCTTGGGCGGGGAGCTGTTTTTT
-,TRBV11-3,TRBJ2-7,-,CASSLGSGGEQYF,TGTGCCAGCAGCTTAGGTTCAGGAGGCGAGCAGTACTTC
-,TRBV6-1,TRBJ1-4,medium-sized,CASSVLGGTNEKLFF,TGTGCCAGCAGCGTCCTTGGGGGGACTAATGAAAAACTGTTTTTT
TRBD1,TRBV5-1,TRBJ1-2,-,CASSSGGTGAVYGYTF,TGCGCCAGCAGCTCGGGGGGTACAGGGGCGGTCTATGGCTACACCTTC
-,TRBV29-1,TRBJ2-5,once,CSVDLPGPETQYF,TGCAGCGTTGATCTACCAGGGCCAGAGACCCAGTACTTC
-,TRBV19,TRBJ1-2,-,CASSTTRYGYTF,TGTGCCAGTAGTACAACCCGCTATGGCTACACCTTC
TRBD1,TRBV11-3,TRBJ1-2,-,CASSLVEDRGPGYTF,TGTGCCAGCAGCTTAGTCGAGGACAGGGGGCCAGGCTACACCTTC
TRBD1,TRBV2,TRBJ1-5,-,CASSPPGQGSNQPQHF,TGTGCCAGCAGTCCGCCCGGACAGGGAAGCAATCAGCCCCAGCATTTT
TRBD1,TRBV2,TRBJ1-6,-,CASRRGQGGNSPLHF,TGTGCCAGCAGAAGGGGACAGGGAGGGAATTCACCCCTCCACTTT
-,TRBV7-6,TRBJ1-1,-,CASSLAQMNTEAFF,TGTGCCAGCAGCTTAGCGCAAATGAACACTGAAGCTTTCTTT
-,TRBV19,TRBJ1-1,-,CASTAGGNTEAFF,TGTGCCAGTACCGCAGGTGGGAACACTGAAGCTTTCTTT
-,TRBV19,TRBJ2-1,-,CASSIGVVRVGEQFF,TGTGCCAGTAGTATAGGGGTAGTTCGGGTGGGTGAGCAGTTCTTC
-,TRBV2,TRBJ1-5,medium-sized,CASKEKFLSNQPQHF,TGTGCCAGCAAGGAGAAGTTCCTTAGTAATCAGCCCCAGCATTTT
-,TRBV5-1,TRBJ1-6,-,CASSLEAGNSPLHF,TGCGCCAGCAGCTTGGAAGCCGGAAATTCACCCCTCCACTTT
-,TRBV6-5,TRBJ2-5,few,CASSPRVSQETQYF,TGTGCCAGCAGTCCCCGGGTGAGCCAAGAGACCCAGTACTTC
-,TRBV19,TRBJ1-1,once,CASSTGRMNTEAFF,TGTGCCAGTAGTACTGGCAGAATGAACACTGAAGCTTTCTTT
-,TRBV4-2,TRBJ2-7,few,CASSQGRTATYEQYF,TGTGCCAGCAGCCAAGGTCGGACTGCGACCTACGAGCAGTACTTC
-,TRBV12-5,TRBJ1-5,-,CASGLSGNQPQHF,TGTGCTAGTGGTTTGTCAGGGAATCAGCCCCAGCATTTT
-,TRBV14,TRBJ1-4,-,CASSQDSGDRLFF,TGTGCCAGCAGCCAAGATTCAGGGGACCGACTGTTTTTT
-,TRBV4-1,TRBJ2-7,-,CASSQRLYGDEQYF,TGCGCCAGCAGCCAACGCCTCTACGGGGACGAGCAGTACTTC
-,TRBV5-1,TRBJ2-3,-,CASSFSLVGGSGTQYF,TGCGCCAGCAGCTTTAGTCTAGTAGGGGGTTCGGGTACGCAGTATTTT
TRBD2,TRBV6-6,TRBJ2-3,-,CASRGTTNTDTQYF,TGTGCCAGCAGGGGGACTACTAACACAGATACGCAGTATTTT
-,TRBV19,TRBJ2-1,-,CASSAGHLRDEQFF,TGTGCCAGTAGTGCGGGACACCTTAGGGATGAGCAGTTCTTC
-,TRBV4-3,TRBJ2-1,-,CASSQDLPSRVVTYNEQFF,TGCGCCAGCAGCCAAGATCTACCTTCGCGGGTAGTCACCTACAATGAGCAGTTCTTC
-,TRBV7-2,TRBJ2-4,few,CASSEGWTKNIQYF,TGTGCCAGCAGCGAAGGTTGGACCAAAAACATTCAGTACTTC
-,TRBV5-6,TRBJ1-4,few,CASRDRASTNEKLFF,TGTGCCAGCAGAGACCGGGCCTCAACTAATGAAAAACTGTTTTTT